What follows are 23 T cell receptor beta chains derived from one specimen sequenced in a study of human T cells and chemical hapten exposure. Time point indicated: pre-sensitization, week 0. Treatment reported: therapeutic diphenylcyclopropenone sensitization with weekly scalp DPC. Unfractionated whole blood served as the source for total RNA extraction. TCRdb re-derived calls from the RACE reads in MiXCR, one entry per CDR3 protein. This repertoire shows some 49,000 distinct CDR3 sequences, 8.5% to 10% found once; its top ten account for around a tenth. Specimen: whole blood, collected in connection with sensitization to the hapten diphenylcyclopropenone (DPC). All receptors derive from a woman in her 30s with alopecia areata. Some clones in this sample may be carry-over from other donors' samples.

This clonotype showed up just a few times. The chain has TRBV7-2 and TRBJ2-4; TRBD2 agrees at 8 bases. Germline CDR1 SGHTA, CDR2 FQGNSA. V lost 4 bases to trimming and J lost 3 bases; unmatched junction nucleotides: 17. The CDR3 is 19 residues long. The DNA for the CDR3 is TGTGCCAGCAGCTCCCCTTTCGGATTCCGGGGGGGCGACAAAAACATTCAGTACTTC. Protein sequence: CASSSPFGFRGGDKNIQYF.

CDR3: CASSQGQQNSPLHF. Written as DNA, the CDR3 is TGTGCCAGCAGCCAGGGACAGCAGAATTCACCCCTCCACTTT. The chain recombines TRBV7-9 with TRBJ1-6, with TRBD1 matching 7 bases. The ends lost 5 bases at V and 7 bases at J; junction bases unmatched: 5. Germline V lookup: CDR1 SEHNR, CDR2 FQNEAQ (reference sequence). CDR3 length equals 14 residues. Full variable domain (remainder filled in from reference TRBV7-9 and TRBJ1-6): DTGVSQNPRHKITKRGQNVTFRCDPISEHNRLYWYRQTLGQGPEFLTYFQNEAQLEKSRLLSDRFSAERPKGSFSTLEIQRTEQGDSAMYLCASSQGQQNSPLHFGNGTRLTVT.

This clonotype was found many times. The chain couples TRBV20-1 to TRBJ1-5, with a weak D call TRBD1 (5 bases). The V end lost 1 base, the J end lost 9 bases, and 16 bases lay between the germline ends. Germline lookup yields CDR1 DFQATT and CDR2 SNEGSKA (reference sequence). The CDR3 is 14 residues long. The CDR3 nucleotides read TGCAGTGCTAGAGTGGGGCCTGTCGTAGGGCCCCAGCATTTT. Amino acid sequence: CSARVGPVVGPQHF.

This clonotype was counted between two and nine times. CDR3 sequence (DNA): TGTGCCAGCAGTTTTCCCACGACCGGAGATACGCAGTATTTT. Protein sequence: CASSFPTTGDTQYF. The V call is TRBV12-3 or TRBV12-4, the J call TRBJ2-3; D is unresolved. This CDR3 has 14 amino acids. V was clipped by 3 bases and J by 5 bases, with 12 bases between them.

The chain uses TRBV14 and TRBJ2-6; D unresolved. Germline CDR1 reads SGHDN; CDR2 reads FVKESK. Trimming shortened V by 0 bases and J by 0 bases, and 3 bases separated the two germline ends. The CDR3 extends over 15 amino acids. CDR3 protein: CASSQDLSGANVLTF. The CDR3 bases are TGTGCCAGCAGCCAAGACCTCTCTGGGGCCAACGTCCTGACTTTC.

This clonotype was recorded a few times. V is TRBV20-1 and J is TRBJ2-3; TRBD2 agrees at 14 bases. The CDR3 contains 18 residues. Trimming removed 0 bases from V and 2 bases from J; junction bases left unmatched: 7. Germline V gene lookup returns CDR1 DFQATT and CDR2 SNEGSKA (reference sequence). In DNA, the CDR3 is TGCAGTGCTAGAGATAAAGGACTAGCGGGGGGCCTCACAGATACGCAGTATTTT. This translates into CSARDKGLAGGLTDTQYF.

Only a few counts were recorded for this clonotype. The gene calls are TRBV20-1 and TRBJ2-1; 9 bases match TRBD2. The V gene's germline CDR1 is DFQATT and CDR2 SNEGSKA (reference sequence). The V gene end was trimmed by 1 base and the J gene end by 7 bases; junction bases not matched to a gene: 8. The CDR3 has 15 amino acids. This CDR3 is CSARGRRGGENEQFF. As DNA, the CDR3 is TGCAGTGCTAGAGGTCGGCGGGGGGGCGAGAATGAGCAGTTCTTC.

The chain joins TRBV28 to TRBJ2-7; 10 nucleotides agree with TRBD1. Looked up from germline, CDR1 is MDHEN and CDR2 is SYDVKM. The CDR3 length is 14 residues. V dropped 5 bases and J dropped 5; count of bases not matched to a gene: 6. The CDR3 region has the DNA TGTGCCAGCAGTGCCGGGACAGGGGACCACGAGCAGTACTTC. It encodes CASSAGTGDHEQYF.

This clonotype appeared a few times. This chain uses TRBV6-2 or TRBV6-3 with TRBJ1-1; no reliable D call. CDR1 MNHEY and CDR2 SVGEGT come from the germline V gene. The CDR3 runs to 14 residues. With 2 bases removed from V and 5 bases from J, the gap between germline ends came to 12 bases. CDR3 nucleotides: TGTGCCAGCAGTTACAGTGACCAAGCAACTGAAGCTTTCTTT. This encodes CASSYSDQATEAFF.

The chain's CDR3 is CASSLFPENTEAFF. Here the CDR3 DNA reads TGTGCCAGCAGCTTATTTCCTGAGAACACTGAAGCTTTCTTT. The chain is built from TRBV7-2 and TRBJ1-1; D is unclear. The CDR3 consists of 14 residues. The germline V and J ends were trimmed by 2 bases and 1 base, with 8 bases remaining between them. Germline V lookup: CDR1 SGHTA, CDR2 FQGNSA.

Of note for this clonotype: Sequence at one end of the junction differs from germline and may be a read error. This chain uses TRBV12-3 or TRBV12-4 with TRBJ2-2, with 10 positions matching TRBD1. The CDR3 length is 16 residues. CDR3 in DNA: TGTACCAGCACCGTAAGCCGGGACAGGGGTTCCGGGGAGCTGTTTTTT. It translates to CTSTVSRDRGSGELFF.

This clonotype appeared a few times. CDR3 amino acids: CASSVTGGQETQYF. The CDR3 nucleotides are TGTGCCAGCAGCGTCACAGGGGGCCAAGAGACCCAGTACTTC. This chain joins TRBV7-6 and TRBJ2-5, with TRBD1 matching over 8 bases. Trimming took 5 bases from V and 1 from J; bases not matched to a gene: 3. CDR1 and CDR2 (germline): SGHVS, FNYEAQ. CDR3 length: 14 amino acids.

This chain uses TRBV6-2 or TRBV6-3 with TRBJ1-5; 10 bases are a match to TRBD1. The germline gives CDR1 MNHEY, CDR2 SVGEGT. Trimming at V came to 8 bases and at J to 2 bases, leaving 6 bases not matched to a gene. This CDR3 is built from 15 residues. For the CDR3, the DNA is TGTGCCAGCCGTCGGACAGGGGGTGGCAATCAGCCCCAGCATTTT. This gives the protein CASRRTGGGNQPQHF.

The V and J genes are TRBV7-9 and TRBJ2-5; D possibly matches TRBD1 or TRBD2 (6 bases each). V dropped 5 bases and J dropped 9 bases, with 16 bases sitting between them. The CDR3 totals 13 residues. The V gene's germline CDR1 is SEHNR and CDR2 FQNEAQ (reference sequence). CDR3 DNA sequence: TGTGCCAGCAGCCCAGACAGGAGGGTAGCCCAGTACTTC. Translating it yields CASSPDRRVAQYF.

This clonotype has more than one count but fewer than ten. This chain joins TRBV28 and TRBJ2-7; unclear D gene. This CDR3 region has 13 residues. The V end lost 1 base, the J end lost 0 bases, and 4 bases lay between the germline ends. CDR1 and CDR2 (germline): MDHEN, SYDVKM. DNA of the CDR3: TGTGCCAGCAGTTTATCCGCCTCCTACGAGCAGTACTTC. Translation: CASSLSASYEQYF.

This clonotype showed up many times. V is TRBV6-2 or TRBV6-3 and J is TRBJ1-5; 9 positions match TRBD1. V dropped 0 bases and J dropped 7; count of bases not matched to a gene: 7. Germline-derived CDR1 and CDR2 are MNHEY and SVGEGT. The length of the CDR3 is 16 residues. The CDR3 sequence: CASSYSPGTGYQPQHF. The DNA of the CDR3 is TGTGCCAGCAGTTACTCCCCCGGGACAGGGTACCAGCCCCAGCATTTT.

The chain combines TRBV12-5 with TRBJ1-1, with D hard to call. Trimming took off 5 bases at V and 1 base at J, with 11 bases between the two ends. The germline CDR1 and CDR2 sequences are LGHNT and FRNRAP. This CDR3 spans 14 amino acids. The chain's CDR3 is CASGPGRENTEAFF. The CDR3 DNA reads TGTGCTAGTGGTCCCGGACGGGAGAACACTGAAGCTTTCTTT. Drawing the rest from reference TRBV12-5 and TRBJ1-1, the complete variable domain is DARVTQTPRHKVTEMGQEVTMRCQPILGHNTVFWYRQTMMQGLELLAYFRNRAPLDDSGMPKDRFSAEMPDATLATLKIQPSEPRDSAVYFCASGPGRENTEAFFGQGTRLTVV.

This clonotype was detected only a few times. This rearrangement joins TRBV7-3 to TRBJ2-7; TRBD2 aligns across 11 bases. Looked up from germline, CDR1 is SGHTA and CDR2 is FQGTGA. V lost 3 bases to trimming and J lost 3 bases; unmatched junction nucleotides: 4. The CDR3 runs 15 residues. The CDR3 region is CASSFTSGGNYEQYF. The CDR3 DNA reads TGTGCCAGCAGCTTCACTAGCGGGGGAAACTACGAGCAGTACTTC.

This clonotype was seen only a few times. The chain is built from TRBV20-1 and TRBJ2-2, with D possibly TRBD1 on 6 matching bases. In germline, CDR1 is DFQATT, CDR2 SNEGSKA (reference sequence). Trimming removed 0 bases from V and 5 bases from J, with 16 bases in between. The CDR3 extends over 16 amino acids. The CDR3 sequence is CSARDRDTELTGELFF. The DNA for the CDR3 is TGCAGTGCTAGAGACCGGGACACCGAACTTACCGGGGAGCTGTTTTTT.

This clonotype was detected many times. V usage is TRBV12-3 or TRBV12-4 and J usage is TRBJ1-5; D is uncertain. CDR3 length: 13 residues. V was cut by 6 bases and J by 3 bases, with 9 bases left in between. The CDR3 sequence is CASRLNTNQPQHF. The DNA of the CDR3 is TGTGCCAGCAGACTCAACACCAATCAGCCCCAGCATTTT.

At least ten counts were recorded for this clonotype. V gene TRBV29-1 combines with J gene TRBJ1-1; 7 bases agree with TRBD1. The V gene end was trimmed by 4 bases and the J gene end by 2 bases; junction bases not matched to a gene: 16. The germline V gene has CDR1 SQVTM and CDR2 ANQGSEA. The CDR3 consists of 17 residues. The CDR3 DNA is TGCAGCGTTGTAATCCCACGACAGGGAGTGGAAAACACTGAAGCTTTCTTT. Its protein is CSVVIPRQGVENTEAFF.

In DNA, the CDR3 is TGCGCCAGCAGCCGAGGGGCCGGGTATGGCTACACCTTC. It encodes CASSRGAGYGYTF. The V call is TRBV4-3, the J call TRBJ1-2, with a possible D match to TRBD1 (5 bases). Trimming removed 4 bases at V and 5 bases at J, with 11 bases between. Germline V gene lookup returns CDR1 LGHNA and CDR2 YSLEER. The CDR3 spans 13 residues.

By sample share, this clonotype is medium-sized. The V gene is TRBV12-3 or TRBV12-4, the J gene TRBJ1-6, with D hard to call. The CDR3 is made up of 14 amino acids. Trimming removed 5 bases at V and 10 bases at J, with 15 bases between. The CDR3 DNA reads TGTGCCAGCAGTCGGACGGCGGCTCCGTCACCCCTCCACTTT. It is translated as CASSRTAAPSPLHF.